The 23 T cell receptor beta chains in this list originate from one sample, sequenced in a study of blood T cell repertoires in COVID-19. Sequencing was performed with immunoSEQ multiplex PCR; in TCRdb, only in-frame clones are kept and a portion is missing. Of 70,000 or so clones in the sample, roughly 82% are singletons; the top ten hold around 20%. Sequences were obtained from peripheral blood. The receptors come from a human donor in a cohort sampled during active COVID-19.

This chain links TRBV25-1 with TRBJ2-7, with 9 bases identical to TRBD1. Germline values: CDR1 MGHDK, CDR2 SYGVNS. V lost 8 bases to trimming and J lost 1 base; unmatched junction nucleotides: 0. This CDR3 comprises 12 residues. The CDR3 loop is CASGQGSYEQYF. The CDR3, as DNA: TGTGCCAGCGGACAGGGGTCCTACGAGCAGTACTTC.

The gene calls are TRBV2 and TRBJ1-2; tentatively, D is TRBD1 (5 bases). The CDR3 totals 11 residues. The germline V gene has CDR1 SNHLY and CDR2 FYNNEI. Trimming stripped 9 bases from V and 8 bases from J, with 13 bases between. This chain's CDR3 is CARFSGFGYTF. The CDR3 nucleotides read TGTGCCAGGTTCTCAGGGTTCGGCTACACCTTC.

J is TRBJ1-1 and V is TRBV5-6; weak D call: TRBD1 (5 bases). The V gene lost 3 bases and the J gene lost 1 base, with 7 bases spanning the gap. The CDR3 consists of 13 residues. CDR1 is SGHDT and CDR2 is YYEEEE in the germline V gene. CDR3 residues: CASSSTENTEAFF. The CDR3 nucleotides are TGTGCCAGCAGCTCGACAGAGAACACTGAAGCTTTCTTT.

The CDR3 loop is CASSRGGGYGYTF. The CDR3 DNA reads TGTGCCAGCTCACGGGGCGGTGGCTATGGCTACACCTTC. The chain couples TRBV18 to TRBJ1-2; D is possibly TRBD1 (5 bases). Trimming took 4 bases from V and 4 from J, leaving 10 bases between them. This CDR3 comprises 13 residues. Germline CDR1 KGHSH, CDR2 LQKENI.

This clone appeared once. The chain recombines TRBV24-1 with TRBJ2-3, with a possible D match to TRBD2 (7 bases). The CDR3 has 16 residues. Germline CDR1 and CDR2: KGHDR and SFDVKD. V was cut by 5 bases and J by 1 base, with 15 bases left in between. DNA for the CDR3: TGTGCCACCAGTGGCCCCTCGGGGGGCGGCACAGATACGCAGTATTTT. The encoded protein is CATSGPSGGGTDTQYF.

This sequence joins TRBV2 and TRBJ2-7, with 10 nucleotides matching TRBD2. The germline CDR1 and CDR2 sequences are SNHLY and FYNNEI. CDR3 size: 17 residues. J lost 4 bases, V lost 0 bases, and 9 bases had no gene match. CDR3 coding DNA: TGTGCCAGCAGTGAAGCCTCCACCGGGACTAGCGTTTACGAGCAGTACTTC. Protein product: CASSEASTGTSVYEQYF.

J is TRBJ1-5 and V is TRBV19; tentatively, D is TRBD1 (6 bases). The V gene lost 2 bases and the J gene lost 5 bases, with 16 bases spanning the gap. The CDR3 is made up of 16 amino acids. Germline V gives CDR1 LNHDA, CDR2 SQIVND (reference sequence). Here the CDR3 reads CASSITTGQGYQPQHF. CDR3 nucleotide sequence: TGTGCCAGTAGTATAACGACAGGCCAGGGTTATCAGCCCCAGCATTTT. Full variable domain (missing parts from reference TRBV19 and TRBJ1-5): DGGITQSPKYLFRKEGQNVTLSCEQNLNHDAMYWYRQDPGQGLRLIYYSQIVNDFQKGDIAEGYSVSREKKESFPLTVTSAQKNPTAFYLCASSITTGQGYQPQHFGDGTRLSIL.

The chain carries TRBV7-2 and TRBJ2-7; 7 bases line up with TRBD1. From germline, CDR1 is SGHTA and CDR2 FQGNSA. V lost 4 bases to trimming and J lost 3 bases; unmatched junction nucleotides: 9. The CDR3 has 15 residues. The CDR3 region is CASSSRTGGNYEQYF. CDR3 in DNA: TGTGCCAGCAGCTCGCGGACAGGAGGAAACTACGAGCAGTACTTC.

V usage is TRBV7-8 and J usage is TRBJ1-1; D perhaps matches TRBD1 (6 bases). Trimming pared 7 bases from V and 0 bases from J, leaving 12 bases between. This CDR3 contains 14 residues. Germline V gene data show CDR1 as SGHVS and CDR2 as FQNEAQ. The CDR3 nucleotides are TGTGCCAGCACATCAGGGGAAATGAACACTGAAGCTTTCTTT. Translated: CASTSGEMNTEAFF.

The J gene is TRBJ1-5, the V gene TRBV6-1; D uncertain. The CDR3 covers 16 residues. Germline V gives CDR1 MNHNS, CDR2 SASEGT. V dropped 0 bases and J dropped 0 bases, with 9 bases sitting between them. The CDR3 region is CASSEAGTYSNQPQHF. In DNA, the CDR3 is TGTGCCAGCAGTGAAGCCGGTACGTATAGCAATCAGCCCCAGCATTTT.

Details on this clone: The sample carries other DNA sequences with the same CDR3. V and J are TRBV6-5 and TRBJ1-2; a weak D match, TRBD1 (6 bases). Germline V gene data show CDR1 as MNHEY and CDR2 as SVGAGI. Trimming removed 6 bases at V and 0 bases at J, with 8 bases between. CDR3 length: 13 amino acids. CDR3 coding DNA: TGTGCCAGCAGGAGACAGGCTAACTATGGCTACACCTTC. Its protein is CASRRQANYGYTF.

V is TRBV5-5 and J is TRBJ2-7; D gene ambiguous. Germline lookup yields CDR1 SGHKS and CDR2 YYEKEE (reference sequence). The V gene lost 1 base and the J gene lost 3 bases, with 11 bases spanning the gap. CDR3 size: 14 residues. The CDR3 coding sequence is TGTGCCAGCAGCTTGACAGTGTCCCACTACGAGCAGTACTTC. It is translated as CASSLTVSHYEQYF.

This sequence joins TRBV2 and TRBJ1-1, with 9 positions matching TRBD1. This CDR3 region has 14 residues. V lost 6 bases to trimming and J lost 5 bases; unmatched junction nucleotides: 7. Germline V CDR1 and CDR2: SNHLY, FYNNEI. The DNA of the CDR3 is TGTGCCAGCAGGGAAAACAGGGGGCGGACTGAAGCTTTCTTT. It codes for CASRENRGRTEAFF.

The chain joins TRBV5-6 to TRBJ2-5; D may be TRBD2 (6 bases). Trimming cost V 5 bases and J 1 base, with 9 bases left between them. Germline CDR1 and CDR2: SGHDT and YYEEEE. This CDR3 comprises 13 residues. CDR3 DNA sequence: TGTGCCAGCAGGCGGGAAATCCAAGAGACCCAGTACTTC. Its translation: CASRREIQETQYF.

The V and J genes are TRBV4-2 and TRBJ1-5; possibly TRBD1 for D (5 bases). Per the germline V gene, CDR1 is LGHNA and CDR2 is YNFKEQ. This CDR3 contains 16 residues. Trimming took off 5 bases at V and 3 bases at J, with 17 bases between the two ends. CDR3 amino acids: CASSARSDRYNQPQHF. DNA for the CDR3: TGTGCCAGCAGCGCAAGGTCCGACAGATACAATCAGCCCCAGCATTTT.

This rearrangement joins TRBV6-2 or TRBV6-3 to TRBJ2-7, with TRBD1 as a possible D gene (6 bases). The V gene lost 5 bases and the J gene lost 7 bases, with 18 bases spanning the gap. Per germline, CDR1 MNHEY and CDR2 SVGEGT. CDR3 length: 14 residues. CDR3 residues: CASSRTGMAEEQYF. The DNA of the CDR3 is TGTGCCAGCAGTCGAACAGGGATGGCGGAGGAGCAGTACTTC.

The V and J genes are TRBV5-4 and TRBJ1-6; D is ambiguous. The CDR3 consists of 16 residues. V was cut by 4 bases and J by 0 bases, with 11 bases left in between. CDR1 is SGHNT, CDR2 YYREEE, per germline (reference sequence). CDR3 sequence: CASSPVRPSYNSPLHF. In nucleotides, the CDR3 is TGTGCCAGCAGCCCCGTCAGGCCCTCCTATAATTCACCCCTCCACTTT.

V is TRBV29-1 and J is TRBJ1-2; the D gene is possibly TRBD1 (5 bases). This CDR3 has 15 amino acids. Germline CDR1 and CDR2: SQVTM and ANQGSEA. V was trimmed by 0 bases and J by 1 base, leaving 12 bases between them. CDR3: CSVEDQTAGNYGYTF. Written as DNA, the CDR3 is TGCAGCGTTGAAGACCAGACAGCGGGTAACTATGGCTACACCTTC.

The V gene is TRBV10-3, the J gene TRBJ1-5; the D gene is possibly TRBD1 (5 bases). Germline loops: CDR1 ENHRY, CDR2 SYGVKD. V shed 0 bases and J shed 7 bases, with 10 bases lying between them. The CDR3 totals 14 residues. The CDR3 protein is CAISESRGEQPQHF. The CDR3 bases are TGTGCCATCAGTGAGTCGCGGGGGGAACAGCCCCAGCATTTT.

This rearrangement joins TRBV4-1 to TRBJ1-6, with 8 bases lining up with TRBD1. V was pared by 3 bases and J by 11 bases, with 12 bases of the junction left unmatched. CDR3 length equals 16 residues. Germline V gene sequence: CDR1 MGHRA, CDR2 YSYEKL. In nucleotides, the CDR3 is TGCGCCAGCAGCCACCCCAGGGGGGACAGGCGACCACCCCTCCACTTT. This encodes CASSHPRGDRRPPLHF.

A word on this clone: The sample contains more than one DNA sequence encoding this CDR3. The V call is TRBV3-1 (or the pseudogene TRBV3-2), the J call TRBJ1-5; a weak D match, TRBD1 (5 bases). This CDR3 contains 13 residues. The V end lost 3 bases, the J end lost 7 bases, and 10 bases lay between the germline ends. Germline loops: CDR1 LGHDT, CDR2 YNNKEL (reference sequence). The CDR3 nucleotides read TGTGCCAGCAGCCAGTCGCGGGGCCAGCCCCAGCATTTT. This translates into CASSQSRGQPQHF.

This clone was observed a few times. This chain connects TRBV4-1 to TRBJ1-2; 9 bases match TRBD1. Germline CDR1 is MGHRA and CDR2 is YSYEKL. This CDR3 region has 16 residues. After removal of 4 bases from V and 3 bases from J, the junction contained 9 bases not matched to a gene. CDR3 residues: CASSPKGTGGDYGYTF. The CDR3 nucleotides are TGCGCCAGCAGCCCGAAGGGTACAGGGGGCGACTATGGCTACACCTTC.

This rearrangement joins TRBV5-4 to TRBJ2-7; weak D call: TRBD1 (5 bases). With 4 bases removed from V and 1 base from J, the gap between germline ends came to 12 bases. Germline assignment: CDR1 SGHNT and CDR2 YYREEE (reference sequence). The CDR3 spans 14 residues. The CDR3 sequence: CASSTTTGSYEQYF. In DNA, the CDR3 is TGTGCCAGCAGCACTACTACAGGATCCTACGAGCAGTACTTC.